Following are 23 T cell receptor beta chains from one sample sequenced in a study of response to subunit inactivated influenza vaccine. TCRdb reanalysed the RT-PCR reads using MiXCR and keeps one entry per CDR3 protein. The sample shows 540,000 or so distinct CDR3 sequences, 10% to 15% of them seen only once. Specimen: PBMCs from blood, collected 40 to 50 days after vaccination. The origin of the receptors is a man aged 50 or older who received an inactivated influenza vaccine.

This clonotype was observed a few times. The chain joins TRBV4-3 to TRBJ2-7; 12 nucleotides agree with TRBD2. J lost 4 bases, V lost 0 bases, and 4 bases had no gene match. The CDR3 extends over 16 amino acids. The V gene's germline CDR1 is LGHNA and CDR2 YSLEER. For the CDR3, the DNA is TGCGCCAGCAGCCAAGAATTCACTAGCGGGGGGTACGAGCAGTACTTC. It is translated as CASSQEFTSGGYEQYF.

The chain is built from TRBV15 and TRBJ2-7; a weak D match, TRBD2 (7 bases). The length of the CDR3 is 16 residues. Germline values: CDR1 LNHNV, CDR2 YYDKDF (reference sequence). Trimming left V 4 bases short and J 3 bases short, with 19 bases between. The CDR3 is CATSNLGGGLSYEQYF. CDR3 DNA: TGTGCCACCAGCAATTTAGGGGGGGGACTGAGCTACGAGCAGTACTTC.

The chain has TRBV27 and TRBJ1-4, with D maybe TRBD1 (6 bases). Trimming shortened V by 2 bases and J by 3 bases, and 10 bases separated the two germline ends. Germline V CDR1 and CDR2: MNHEY, SMNVEV (reference sequence). CDR3 length: 15 amino acids. CDR3 sequence: CASSLNGQSNEKLFF. The CDR3 DNA follows: TGTGCCAGCAGTTTAAATGGACAGTCTAATGAAAAACTGTTTTTT.

This clonotype came up many times. The rearrangement joins TRBV12-3 or TRBV12-4 to TRBJ2-7; no reliable D call. The CDR3 covers 12 residues. V was pared by 5 bases and J by 7 bases, with 12 bases between. CDR3 sequence (DNA): TGTGCCAGCAGTCGACGACCGCAGGAGCAGTACTTC. Encoded protein: CASSRRPQEQYF.

The chain uses TRBV29-1 and TRBJ2-1; maybe TRBD2 (5 bases). V was shortened by 1 base and J by 13 bases, with 8 bases between the two germline ends. CDR1 is SQVTM, CDR2 ANQGSEA, per germline. This CDR3 contains 10 residues. The CDR3 nucleotides are TGCAGCGTTGAAGTGGGAGTACAGTTCTTC. It is translated as CSVEVGVQFF.

The V call is TRBV7-3, the J call TRBJ2-2; TRBD2 matches 9 bases. There are 16 residues in the CDR3. Germline V gives CDR1 SGHTA, CDR2 FQGTGA. J was trimmed by 1 base and V by 2 bases; bases with no gene match: 2. CDR3 region: CASSLSSGMNTGELFF. CDR3 sequence (DNA): TGTGCCAGCAGCTTATCTAGCGGGATGAACACCGGGGAGCTGTTTTTT.

In this sample, this clonotype turned up a few times. V gene TRBV7-2 combines with J gene TRBJ1-1; D is unresolved. The V and J ends lost 3 bases and 1 base respectively, with 12 bases between them. Germline assignment: CDR1 SGHTA and CDR2 FQGNSA. The CDR3 covers 15 residues. The CDR3 protein is CASSFFRGTNTEAFF. In DNA form, the CDR3 reads TGTGCCAGCAGCTTTTTTCGGGGAACGAACACTGAAGCTTTCTTT.

Points on this clonotype: One junction end does not reproduce the germline sequence, and a read error may be involved. This chain connects TRBV10-2 to TRBJ1-2; no definite D call. This CDR3 is 14 amino acids long. Per the germline V gene, CDR1 is WSHSY and CDR2 is SAAADI. The CDR3 sequence is CASREWVTGYGYTF. CDR3 nucleotide sequence: TGCGCCAGCCGTGAGTGGGTTACCGGCTATGGCTACACCTTC.

The chain is built from TRBV29-1 and TRBJ2-4, with D possibly being TRBD2 (6 bases). Germline V gene data show CDR1 as SQVTM and CDR2 as ANQGSEA. The CDR3 runs 13 residues. V dropped 7 bases and J dropped 1 base, with 11 bases sitting between them. The CDR3 DNA is TGCAGCGCAGGAGGGTTGGCCAAAAACATTCAGTACTTC. Encoded protein: CSAGGLAKNIQYF. The full variable domain, rest sourced from reference TRBV29-1 and TRBJ2-4, is SAVISQKPSRDICQRGTSLTIQCQVDSQVTMMFWYRQQPGQSLTLIATANQGSEATYESGFVIDKFPISRPNLTFSTLTVSNMSPEDSSIYLCSAGGLAKNIQYFGAGTRLSVL.

The chain combines TRBV20-1 with TRBJ2-3, with 9 bases identical to TRBD2. This CDR3 comprises 16 residues. The germline gives CDR1 DFQATT, CDR2 SNEGSKA (reference sequence). The junction had 9 bases not matched to a gene; V was cut back by 0 bases and J by 5 bases. The chain's CDR3 is CSARDPASGVVDTQYF. The CDR3 region has the DNA TGCAGTGCTAGAGATCCGGCTAGCGGGGTTGTAGATACGCAGTATTTT.

This chain links TRBV25-1 with TRBJ1-6, with a tentative D call TRBD1 (5 bases). The CDR3 is 17 residues long. V gave up 3 bases and J gave up 7 bases, with 19 bases separating them. Germline CDR1 reads MGHDK; CDR2 reads SYGVNS. CDR3 region: CASSDSFLRGANSPLHF. The CDR3 bases are TGTGCCAGCAGTGATTCGTTCCTGAGAGGGGCGAATTCACCCCTCCACTTT.

The chain joins TRBV28 to TRBJ2-2; 7 nucleotides line up with TRBD1. V was pared by 3 bases and J by 4 bases, with 5 bases of the junction left unmatched. Germline V lookup: CDR1 MDHEN, CDR2 SYDVKM. The CDR3 spans 15 residues. The CDR3, as DNA: TGTGCCAGCAGTTTTGGGTCAGGGGGCACCGGGGAGCTGTTTTTT. Encoded protein: CASSFGSGGTGELFF.

This chain links TRBV6-1 with TRBJ2-3; 7 bases agree with TRBD2. CDR3 size: 15 residues. Trimming removed 6 bases from V and 0 bases from J; junction bases left unmatched: 6. CDR1 is MNHNS, CDR2 SASEGT, per germline. In DNA, the CDR3 is TGTGCCAGCAGCCAACTAGCGTATAGCACAGATACGCAGTATTTT. This sequence encodes CASSQLAYSTDTQYF.

The chain recombines TRBV7-9 with TRBJ2-3; D not certain. V lost 2 bases and J 1 base, leaving 7 bases between the germline ends. The length of the CDR3 is 14 residues. Germline lookup yields CDR1 SEHNR and CDR2 FQNEAQ (reference sequence). The CDR3 DNA reads TGTGCCAGCAGCTTACGCTGGGGCACAGATACGCAGTATTTT. Amino acids: CASSLRWGTDTQYF.

This clonotype occurred a few times. The chain employs TRBV29-1 and TRBJ2-3, with 9 bases identical to TRBD1. The CDR3 is 14 residues long. Germline trimming cut 6 bases from V and 4 bases from J; bases unmatched to any gene: 8. Per germline, CDR1 SQVTM and CDR2 ANQGSEA. CDR3 loop: CSVGIGTGPDTQYF. CDR3 DNA sequence: TGCAGCGTGGGAATCGGGACAGGGCCAGATACGCAGTATTTT.

This clonotype was counted ten times or more. V gene TRBV6-5 combines with J gene TRBJ2-3; D is possibly TRBD2 (6 bases). Per the germline V gene, CDR1 is MNHEY and CDR2 is SVGAGI. The CDR3 spans 15 residues. V was shortened by 0 bases and J by 0 bases, with 7 bases between the two germline ends. The CDR3 is CASSYSGTSTDTQYF. CDR3 bases: TGTGCCAGCAGTTACTCAGGGACTAGCACAGATACGCAGTATTTT.

The chain joins TRBV20-1 to TRBJ2-7; tentative D call: TRBD1 (6 bases). Germline V gene lookup returns CDR1 DFQATT and CDR2 SNEGSKA (reference sequence). The CDR3 totals 12 residues. V lost 3 bases, J lost 7 bases, and 13 bases lay in between. This CDR3 is CSARDSSREQYF. The CDR3 coding sequence is TGCAGTGCTAGGGACAGTTCGAGGGAGCAGTACTTC.

V gene TRBV21-1 combines with J gene TRBJ2-1; TRBD2, as called in the table, went unchecked against the DNA. TRBV21-1 constitutes a pseudogene. This CDR3 region has 17 residues. For the CDR3, the DNA is TGTGCCAGCAGCAAAGTGCGTCTAGCGGGAGGGTGGAATGAGCAGTTCTTC. Residues: CASSKVRLAGGWNEQFF.

This clonotype was recorded at least ten times. J is TRBJ2-7 and V is TRBV6-1, with 9 nucleotides matching TRBD1. J lost 3 bases, V lost 6 bases, and 3 bases had no gene match. The length of the CDR3 is 13 residues. Germline V CDR1 and CDR2: MNHNS, SASEGT. DNA for the CDR3: TGTGCCAGCAGACGACAGGGGGTCTACGAGCAGTACTTC. Protein product: CASRRQGVYEQYF.

The rearrangement joins TRBV14 to TRBJ2-3, with 7 bases that match TRBD1. Trimming removed 5 bases from V and 0 bases from J; junction bases left unmatched: 5. Germline lookup yields CDR1 SGHDN and CDR2 FVKESK. The CDR3 contains 15 residues. CDR3 in DNA: TGTGCCAGCAGCGAGAGGGGGCTAAGCACAGATACGCAGTATTTT. Its translation: CASSERGLSTDTQYF.

The sample holds a few counts of this clonotype. The J gene is TRBJ2-3, the V gene TRBV20-1, with 12 nucleotides matching TRBD2. The CDR3 spans 15 residues. Germline V gene lookup returns CDR1 DFQATT and CDR2 SNEGSKA (reference sequence). V trimming: 6 bases; J trimming: 7 bases; junction bases outside the gene matches: 11. The CDR3 reads CSASSLAGGTNTQYF. The CDR3, as DNA: TGCAGTGCCTCCTCCCTAGCGGGGGGGACGAATACGCAGTATTTT.

The gene calls are TRBV29-1 and TRBJ2-5; D remains ambiguous. V lost 6 bases and J 4 bases, leaving 6 bases between the germline ends. CDR1 and CDR2 (germline): SQVTM, ANQGSEA. The CDR3 contains 10 residues. The CDR3 DNA reads TGCAGCGTGCTCAGAGAGACCCAGTACTTC. This codes for CSVLRETQYF.

This chain connects TRBV28 to TRBJ2-1; 10 nucleotides match TRBD2. The junction had 11 bases not matched to a gene; V was cut back by 8 bases and J by 7 bases. CDR3 length: 15 amino acids. Germline CDR1 and CDR2: MDHEN and SYDVKM. The CDR3 DNA sequence: TGTGCCAGCGGAGAGTCTAGCGGGAGAGTGAATGAGCAGTTCTTC. Its translation: CASGESSGRVNEQFF.